This T cell receptor (beta chain) was captured in a study of identifying expanded T cells in peripheral blood. Losses at the gene ends were 6 bases for V and 1 base for J; bases not matched to a gene: 9. Germline V gene data show CDR1 as WNHNN and CDR2 as SYGVQD (reference sequence). The CDR3 sequence is 16 residues long. No infections or other immune events were documented during collection. This table comes from immunoSEQ multiplex PCR, and its TCRdb copy is limited to in-frame clones, with some not included. This table has around 80,000 clones, under 90% appearing once. Study observations and caveats: Over approximately two and four weeks, about 17 and 20 clones changed, versus roughly 1.2 between replicates.

With respect to this clone: The target antigen is unknown.

The sequenced sample was blood. This TCR came from a person aged 18-69 years in good health. The gene calls are TRBV10-1 and TRBJ2-5; 9 bases match TRBD1. The CDR3 bases are TGCGCCAGCAGGGAACCCGGGACAGGGCGCCAAGAGACCCAGTACTTC. Translating it yields CASREPGTGRQETQYF.